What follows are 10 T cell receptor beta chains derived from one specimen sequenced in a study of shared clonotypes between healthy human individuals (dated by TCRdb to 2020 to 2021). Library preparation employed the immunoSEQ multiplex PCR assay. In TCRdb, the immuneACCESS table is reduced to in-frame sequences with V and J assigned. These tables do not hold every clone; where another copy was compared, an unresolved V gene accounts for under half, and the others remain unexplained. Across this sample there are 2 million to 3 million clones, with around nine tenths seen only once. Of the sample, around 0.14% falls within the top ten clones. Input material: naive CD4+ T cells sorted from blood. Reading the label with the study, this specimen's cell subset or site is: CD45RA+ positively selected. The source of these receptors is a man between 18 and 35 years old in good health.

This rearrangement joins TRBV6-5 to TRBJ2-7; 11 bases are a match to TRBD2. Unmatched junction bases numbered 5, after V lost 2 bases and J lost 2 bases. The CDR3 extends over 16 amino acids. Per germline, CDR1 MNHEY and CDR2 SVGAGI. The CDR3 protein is CASSYGVAGGPYEQYF. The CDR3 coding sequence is TGTGCCAGCAGTTACGGGGTAGCGGGAGGGCCCTACGAGCAGTACTTC.

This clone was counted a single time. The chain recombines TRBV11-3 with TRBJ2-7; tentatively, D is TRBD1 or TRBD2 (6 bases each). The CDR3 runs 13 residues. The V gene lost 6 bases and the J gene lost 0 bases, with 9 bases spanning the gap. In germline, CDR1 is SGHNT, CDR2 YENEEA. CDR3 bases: TGTGCCAGCAGAGGGGGGCTCTCCTACGAGCAGTACTTC. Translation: CASRGGLSYEQYF.

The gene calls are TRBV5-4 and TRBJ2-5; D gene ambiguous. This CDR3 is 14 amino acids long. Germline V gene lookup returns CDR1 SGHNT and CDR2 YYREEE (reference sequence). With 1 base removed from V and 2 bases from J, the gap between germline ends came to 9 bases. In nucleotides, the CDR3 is TGTGCCAGCAGCTTGTCCCAGACACAAGAGACCCAGTACTTC. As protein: CASSLSQTQETQYF.

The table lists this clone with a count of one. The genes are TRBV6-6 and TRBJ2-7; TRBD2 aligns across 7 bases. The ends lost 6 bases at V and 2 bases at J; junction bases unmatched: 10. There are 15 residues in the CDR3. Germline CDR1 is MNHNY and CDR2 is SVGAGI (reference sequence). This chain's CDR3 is CASSHGEGGAYEQYF. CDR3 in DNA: TGTGCCAGCAGCCACGGGGAGGGAGGGGCCTACGAGCAGTACTTC.

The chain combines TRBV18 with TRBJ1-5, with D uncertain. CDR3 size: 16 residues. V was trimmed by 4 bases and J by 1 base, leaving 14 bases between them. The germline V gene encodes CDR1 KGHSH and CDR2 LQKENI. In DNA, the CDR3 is TGTGCCAGCTCACGGGGTTGGCAGGAGAGCAATCAGCCCCAGCATTTT. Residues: CASSRGWQESNQPQHF.

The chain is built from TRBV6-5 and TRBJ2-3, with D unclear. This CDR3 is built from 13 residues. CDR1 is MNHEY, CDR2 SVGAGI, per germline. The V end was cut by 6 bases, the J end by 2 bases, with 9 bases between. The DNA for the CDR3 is TGTGCCAGCAGGCGAACAGTCACAGATACGCAGTATTTT. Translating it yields CASRRTVTDTQYF.

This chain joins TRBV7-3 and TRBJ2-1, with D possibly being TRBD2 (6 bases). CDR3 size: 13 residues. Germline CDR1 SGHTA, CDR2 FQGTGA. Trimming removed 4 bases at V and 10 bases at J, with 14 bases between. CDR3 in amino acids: CASSSQWGVEQFF. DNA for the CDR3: TGTGCCAGCAGCTCGCAGTGGGGGGTAGAGCAGTTCTTC.

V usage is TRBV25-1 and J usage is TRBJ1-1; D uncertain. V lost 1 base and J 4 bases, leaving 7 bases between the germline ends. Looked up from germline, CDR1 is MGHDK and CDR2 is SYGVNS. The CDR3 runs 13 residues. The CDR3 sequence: CASSEFGATEAFF. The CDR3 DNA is TGTGCCAGCAGTGAATTTGGCGCCACTGAAGCTTTCTTT. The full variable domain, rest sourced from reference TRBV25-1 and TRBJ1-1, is EADIYQTPRYLVIGTGKKITLECSQTMGHDKMYWYQQDPGMELHLIHYSYGVNSTEKGDLSSESTVSRIRTEHFPLTLESARPSHTSQYLCASSEFGATEAFFGQGTRLTVV.

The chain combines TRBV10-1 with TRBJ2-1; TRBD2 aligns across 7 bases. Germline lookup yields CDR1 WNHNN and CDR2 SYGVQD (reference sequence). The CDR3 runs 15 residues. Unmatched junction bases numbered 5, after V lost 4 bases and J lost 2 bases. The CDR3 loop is CASSVGGSTYNEQFF. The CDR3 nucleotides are TGCGCCAGCAGTGTTGGCGGGAGTACCTACAATGAGCAGTTCTTC.

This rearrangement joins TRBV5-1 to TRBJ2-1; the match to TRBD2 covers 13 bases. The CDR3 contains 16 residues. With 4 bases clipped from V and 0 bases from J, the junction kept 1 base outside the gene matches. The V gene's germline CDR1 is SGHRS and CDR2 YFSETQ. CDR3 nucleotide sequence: TGCGCCAGCAGCACTAGCGGGGGGGCCTCCTACAATGAGCAGTTCTTC. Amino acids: CASSTSGGASYNEQFF.